This TCR beta chain is drawn from a study of blood T cell repertoires in COVID-19 (dated by TCRdb to about 2020). Study-level background: The collaborator samples originated in the United States, Italy and Spain and spanned the acute and convalescent phases of COVID-19. The repertoires were released in a freely available public database meant as a resource for research on the immune response to SARS-CoV-2. Where available, HLA class I and class II types were taken from metadata supplied by the sample provider and were not determined by assay-based typing. Samples came from the ongoing ImmuneRACE study (first 160 participants) plus 1,254 subjects from 6 global collaborators. Subjects who had been exposed to COVID-19, were actively infected with it, or had recovered from it provided the deeply sampled blood TCRbeta repertoires that made up the dataset. The material from the prospective study consisted of cDNA or gDNA derived from T cells, B-cell-depleted T cells, or PBMCs. Sample metadata almost always included a de-identified subject ID, COVID-19 status, age in years and sex.

The collaborating institutions used their own protocols to collect whole blood in K2EDTA tubes. Collaborator samples were shipped for TCRbeta analysis as frozen whole blood, isolated PBMCs, or DNA extracted from either sample type. General study outcomes and caveats: How much clinical and demographic metadata was included differed by source and by participant, and the metadata was provided uncurated.

In the germline V gene, CDR1 corresponds to MNHEY and CDR2 to SVGAGI. Compared with germline, V lacks 6 bases and J lacks 9 bases; bases without a gene match: 10. The CDR3 sequence holds 14 residues, the cysteine and phenylalanine included. Only CDR3 DNA remains: 42 bases, in frame from the first base. TCRbeta CDR3 regions were amplified from genomic DNA using the immunoSEQ Assay, a bias-controlled multiplex PCR. Processing in the source paper ran as follows. Within the assay, amplification of reference gene primers was used to estimate how many nucleated cells each sample contained. To quantify the absolute abundance of each unique TCRbeta CDR3 rearrangement, sequence reads were collapsed and filtered. For each sample, productive Simpson clonality was calculated as the square root of Simpson's diversity index over productive rearrangements. The immuneACCESS repertoire file appears here via TCRdb, limited to in-frame rearrangements. These files lack a portion of the clones; in checked studies, under half of the deficit traces to unresolved V genes, and the cause of the others is not known. V, J and clone size were drawn from that table, and D and trimming were deduced from the DNA. In this sample the table shows some 260,000 clones, 82% of which occur a single time. The ten largest make up 4.9% of the sample.

With respect to this clone: Its specific antigen is unknown. The sample holds no much larger clone one base away, and base qualities are not on file.

The chain uses TRBV6-5 and TRBJ2-1; 8 of the junction bases match TRBD2. The sequence was obtained from a woman aged 80 or over with active or convalescent COVID-19. Specimen: peripheral blood. CDR3 reads: CASSSPGTSFEQFF. The bases are TGTGCCAGCAGCTCGCCCGGGACTAGTTTTGAGCAGTTCTTC.